This T cell receptor beta chain was observed in a study of blood T cells in healthy people across ages. Alongside a J-beta primer mix, a sample-barcoded 5' primer served in a second PCR lasting 7 to 11 cycles. Via MiXCR, TCRdb re-called the 5' RACE reads, giving one row per CDR3 protein. The data contain 1.5 million to 1.9 million distinct CDR3 sequences, approximately 39% of them seen just once; the ten biggest clones take up under 5%. It was around 10 milliliters of peripheral blood that were drawn from each donor. The J segment lost 4 bases and the V segment lost 2 bases, leaving 10 bases of the junction unmatched. Germline CDR1 DFQATT, CDR2 SNEGSKA (reference sequence). The CDR3 spans 16 residues.

The receptor was derived from a woman younger than 30 in good health. The chain has TRBV20-1 and TRBJ2-1, with TRBD2 matching 8 bases. Input material: blood. The CDR3 DNA sequence: TGCAGTGCTAGACCCCGACTAGCGACATATTACAATGAGCAGTTCTTC. Encoded protein: CSARPRLATYYNEQFF.